The T cell receptor beta chain under discussion was sequenced for a study of T cell responses to AZD1222 COVID-19 vaccine. CDR1 is LGHNA and CDR2 is YSLEER in the germline V gene. The CDR3 sequence is 15 residues long. Trimming removed 0 bases from V and 1 base from J, with 7 bases in between. Produced via immunoSEQ multiplex PCR; TCRdb's table is partial and in-frame only. Among roughly 120,000 clones listed, 86% were seen once. Overall study results and limits: Nearly half of spike-specific TCRs reportedly go after variant regions that carry no mutations. Researchers report vaccine-associated CD4 TCRs spanning spike, with dominance at 160-218 and 743-854. The donor group comprised mostly white British people and more females; the analysis possibly underestimated clonal diversity. Rises in breadth and depth of Spike-specific TCRs came after two AZD1222 doses.

Concerning this clone itself: The antigen is not known. Within the sample, other DNA sequences also encode this same CDR3.

Here the sequenced sample was peripheral blood, taken on day 0 of AZD1222 vaccination. The chain couples TRBV4-3 to TRBJ1-3, with no clear D. The sequence was collected from an adult in good health. Written as DNA, the CDR3 is TGCGCCAGCAGCCAAGAGCCTGTTTCTGGAAACACCATATATTTT. It specifies CASSQEPVSGNTIYF.